This TCR beta chain was captured in a study of blood T cell repertoires in COVID-19. Looking at the study overall: Sources were T cells, B-cell-depleted T cells, or PBMCs; the material itself was cDNA or gDNA.

This clone was seen more than once but under ten times. As originally analysed: Estimated nucleated cell counts came from reference gene primer amplification. Using immunoSEQ multiplex PCR, the repertoire was profiled, and TCRdb retains in-frame clones only, with some absent. V and J calls and clone size follow that table, whereas D and trimming were derived from the DNA. Among about 260,000 clones listed, about 90% were seen once. Deletions cut 5 bases from V and 3 bases from J, with 10 bases between. CDR3 size: 13 residues. Germline values: CDR1 SGHAT, CDR2 FQNNGV. The source of this sequence is a woman aged 30 to 39 with COVID-19, enrolled during active disease. The V gene is TRBV11-2, the J gene TRBJ1-2; unclear D gene. The sample taken for sequencing was peripheral blood. This CDR3 reads CASSPRGDYGYTF. The DNA of the CDR3 is TGTGCCAGCAGCCCCCGCGGGGACTATGGCTACACCTTC.